One TCR beta chain is described in this entry. Antigen unknown. The data stem from a study of cytomegalovirus exposure and HLA in healthy donors. Regarding the study as a whole: In a later analysis, 15,000 to 20,000 TCR beta sequences were associated with HLA alleles at 0.05 false discovery rate. Data from an earlier analysis indicated that most TCR beta V segments were productive either about 87% or about 30% of the time. The study designated some 180 TCR beta chains cytomegalovirus-associated.

PCR employed 60 Vbeta and 13 Jbeta primers. The protocol was immunoSEQ multiplex PCR, while the TCRdb copy is restricted to in-frame clones and leaves out a portion. The table lists about 140,000 clones, about 9.1% of them singletons. J gave up 0 bases and V 1 base, and 12 bases lay outside the gene matches. Germline V gives CDR1 SGHAT, CDR2 FQNNGV. This CDR3 contains 18 residues. This receptor was taken from a woman aged 40 to 50 in good health and CMV-seropositive. This chain links TRBV11-2 with TRBJ2-7; 7 bases are a match to TRBD1. Source material: PBMCs. CDR3 nucleotide sequence: TGTGCCAGCAGCTTAGGGGCCACAGGGGCGAGTAGCTCCTACGAGCAGTACTTC. Translation: CASSLGATGASSSYEQYF.